This TCR beta chain was identified in a study of T-cell reconstitution after alpha-beta-depleted transplantation in children. The V gene lost 6 bases and the J gene lost 9 bases, with 12 bases spanning the gap. This CDR3 is built from 12 residues. Unique molecular identifiers were used to barcode this TCRbeta library. Each CDR3 protein gets one entry after TCRdb re-called the PCR reads with MiXCR. The data show about 610,000 distinct CDR3 sequences, with 8% to 11% seen just once and roughly 4% held by the top ten. This clonotype was seen a handful of times. The specimen comprised PBMCs from the stem cell graft donor, sampled from the stem cell graft. The receptor was derived from a human donor who donated a stem cell graft to a child with acute myeloid leukemia. This chain connects TRBV12-3 or TRBV12-4 to TRBJ1-5; perhaps TRBD1 as D (5 bases). This CDR3 is CASSLTGGPQHF. The CDR3 nucleotides read TGTGCCAGCAGCCTCACAGGTGGGCCCCAGCATTTT.